The T cell receptor beta chain under discussion was sequenced for a study of shared clonotypes between healthy human individuals. Sequencing used immunoSEQ multiplex PCR; TCRdb keeps in-frame clones, though not all of them. This sample has roughly 1,500,000 clones; 95% to 99% occur once, and the top ten carry roughly 0.4%. In germline, CDR1 is MNHNS, CDR2 SASEGT. Trimming cost V 6 bases and J 4 bases, with 16 bases left between them. CDR3 length equals 15 residues. The rearrangement links TRBV6-1 to TRBJ2-1, with D perhaps TRBD1 (8 bases). The sequence came from a man aged 25 to 45 in good health. Specimen: naive CD4+ T cells sorted from blood. Subset reported: CD45RA+ positively selected. The CDR3 coding sequence is TGTGCCAGCAGGGCAGGACAGGGAGGGTACAATGAGCAGTTCTTC. As protein: CASRAGQGGYNEQFF.